A single sample is the source of the 16 T cell receptor beta chains below, sequenced in a study of cytomegalovirus exposure and HLA in healthy donors. Clones were sequenced by immunoSEQ multiplex PCR, and TCRdb holds only the in-frame ones, with some missing. The sample contains 260,000 or so clones, roughly 90% of which appear only once. The specimen sequenced was PBMCs. These receptors came from a young woman in good health and CMV-seronegative.

This clone occurred once. V and J are TRBV28 and TRBJ2-7; 8 nucleotides match TRBD2. With V trimmed by 2 bases and J by 11 bases, 11 bases remained unmatched. Germline CDR1 reads MDHEN; CDR2 reads SYDVKM. The CDR3 consists of 14 residues. CDR3 sequence: CASSLRGGFRSEYF. In DNA form, the CDR3 reads TGTGCCAGCAGTTTACGGGGGGGCTTCAGGTCGGAGTACTTC. The whole variable domain, filled in from reference TRBV28 and TRBJ2-7, reads DVKVTQSSRYLVKRTGEKVFLECVQDMDHENMFWYRQDPGLGLRLIYFSYDVKMKEKGDIPEGYSVSREKKERFSLILESASTNQTSMYLCASSLRGGFRSEYFGPGTRLTVT.

The chain carries TRBV5-6 and TRBJ1-4, with D possibly being TRBD1 (6 bases). The CDR3 spans 16 residues. The germline gives CDR1 SGHDT, CDR2 YYEEEE. V was cut by 4 bases and J by 4 bases, with 17 bases left in between. In DNA, the CDR3 is TGTGCCAGCAGCAAGGGAGAGGGGGAAATTAATGAAAAACTGTTTTTT. The encoded protein is CASSKGEGEINEKLFF.

V and J are TRBV10-3 and TRBJ1-1, with a tentative D call TRBD1 (6 bases). This CDR3 region has 14 residues. CDR1 and CDR2 from the germline V gene are ENHRY and SYGVKD. Trimming shortened V by 8 bases and J by 1 base, and 14 bases separated the two germline ends. The CDR3 nucleotides are TGTGCCATCGTCGGGACATACCCGAACACTGAAGCTTTCTTT. Translation: CAIVGTYPNTEAFF.

The V call is TRBV27, the J call TRBJ2-7; the D is unclear. V lost 6 bases and J 3 bases, leaving 9 bases between the germline ends. CDR1 MNHEY and CDR2 SMNVEV come from the germline V gene (reference sequence). This CDR3 has 12 residues. CDR3 DNA sequence: TGTGCCAGCAGGGCCCAAAACTACGAGCAGTACTTC. Amino acid sequence: CASRAQNYEQYF.

V gene TRBV27 combines with J gene TRBJ2-1; D is perhaps TRBD2 (5 bases). CDR3 length: 16 amino acids. Trimming shortened V by 4 bases and J by 7 bases, and 20 bases separated the two germline ends. The germline V gene has CDR1 MNHEY and CDR2 SMNVEV (reference sequence). The DNA of the CDR3 is TGTGCCAGCAGTTCCAGCACTAGAGGGCGTGGGAATGAGCAGTTCTTC. This gives the protein CASSSSTRGRGNEQFF.

DNA for the CDR3: TGTGCCAGCATGACCTTAGCGGGGACCGGATTAGAGCAGTTCTTC. It is translated as CASMTLAGTGLEQFF. The chain uses TRBV27 and TRBJ2-1; 8 positions agree with TRBD2. The CDR3 has 15 amino acids. J was trimmed by 10 bases and V by 7 bases; bases with no gene match: 15. Germline V gene data show CDR1 as MNHEY and CDR2 as SMNVEV (reference sequence).

The chain couples TRBV6-1 to TRBJ1-2; 8 positions match TRBD1. Per the germline V gene, CDR1 is MNHNS and CDR2 is SASEGT. The CDR3 consists of 14 residues. Trimming cost V 1 base and J 8 bases; bases outside gene matches: 6. The CDR3 nucleotides are TGTGCCAGCAGTGAAGGTCAGGGGGCGGGAGGCTACACCTTC. Translating it yields CASSEGQGAGGYTF.

This clone appeared once. This chain uses TRBV28 with TRBJ2-7, with TRBD1 matching over 10 bases. CDR3 length: 14 residues. Trimming took 6 bases from V and 3 from J; bases not matched to a gene: 5. Germline V gene sequence: CDR1 MDHEN, CDR2 SYDVKM. This CDR3 reads CASSAGDRGYEQYF. The CDR3 nucleotides read TGTGCCAGCAGCGCGGGGGACAGGGGCTACGAGCAGTACTTC.

The chain joins TRBV2 to TRBJ1-2; 7 bases are a match to TRBD1. The CDR3 length is 16 residues. The V and J ends lost 5 bases and 10 bases, in that order; junction bases with no gene match: 19. Germline CDR1 and CDR2: SNHLY and FYNNEI. The CDR3 region is CASSSRTGFSSTSYTF. Written as DNA, the CDR3 is TGTGCCAGCAGTTCAAGGACAGGTTTTAGCTCGACGTCCTACACCTTC.

This chain joins TRBV27 and TRBJ1-1; D uncertain. V gave up 6 bases and J gave up 1 base, with 12 bases separating them. Germline V gene data show CDR1 as MNHEY and CDR2 as SMNVEV (reference sequence). CDR3 length: 14 residues. The CDR3 sequence is CASREGGENTEAFF. Written as DNA, the CDR3 is TGTGCCAGCAGGGAGGGCGGAGAGAACACTGAAGCTTTCTTT.

The chain uses TRBV7-3 and TRBJ2-1; the match to TRBD1 covers 12 bases. The germline V gene encodes CDR1 SGHTA and CDR2 FQGTGA. The V and J ends lost 2 bases and 6 bases, in that order; junction bases with no gene match: 8. The CDR3 has 17 amino acids. The CDR3 DNA follows: TGTGCCAGCAGCTTACTCCCGGGACAGGGGGCTCCCAATGAGCAGTTCTTC. Residues: CASSLLPGQGAPNEQFF.

This clone was found a few times. The chain joins TRBV9 to TRBJ1-3; D is undetermined. The CDR3 runs to 14 residues. The germline V gene encodes CDR1 SGDLS and CDR2 YYNGEE. Trimming cost V 1 base and J 2 bases, with 7 bases left between them. The CDR3 loop reads CASSVSVAGNTIYF. The CDR3, as DNA: TGTGCCAGCAGCGTATCGGTGGCTGGAAACACCATATATTTT.

The DNA for the CDR3 is TGTGCCAGCAGTTACCCGGGTACCCAAGAGACCCAGTACTTC. It codes for CASSYPGTQETQYF. The chain recombines TRBV6-6 with TRBJ2-5; D remains unclear. Trimming removed 2 bases at V and 1 base at J, with 8 bases between. The CDR3 runs to 14 residues. Germline CDR1 MNHNY, CDR2 SVGAGI (reference sequence).

The rearrangement links TRBV15 to TRBJ1-4; 9 bases align to TRBD1. Germline V lookup: CDR1 LNHNV, CDR2 YYDKDF (reference sequence). V shed 5 bases and J 7 bases; nucleotides not matched to a gene: 8. The CDR3 is 15 residues long. CDR3 DNA sequence: TGTGCCACCAGCCCAGGGACAGGGACGGGTGAAAAACTGTTTTTT. Translation gives CATSPGTGTGEKLFF.

The CDR3 spells CASGPWRGRPYEQYF. The CDR3 DNA reads as TGTGCCAGCGGACCGTGGCGGGGCCGCCCCTACGAGCAGTACTTC. V and J are TRBV5-4 and TRBJ2-7, with D possibly matching TRBD2 (6 bases). Germline V gives CDR1 SGHNT, CDR2 YYREEE (reference sequence). CDR3 length: 15 amino acids. The V gene lost 7 bases and the J gene lost 2 bases, with 19 bases spanning the gap.

The chain recombines TRBV28 with TRBJ2-1; D is undetermined. Germline CDR1 MDHEN, CDR2 SYDVKM. Between the trimmed V and J ends, which lost 4 bases and 1 base, there was a span of 5 bases. The CDR3 runs to 13 residues. CDR3 coding DNA: TGTGCCAGCAGTTACGGGTCCTACAATGAGCAGTTCTTC. Its translation is CASSYGSYNEQFF.